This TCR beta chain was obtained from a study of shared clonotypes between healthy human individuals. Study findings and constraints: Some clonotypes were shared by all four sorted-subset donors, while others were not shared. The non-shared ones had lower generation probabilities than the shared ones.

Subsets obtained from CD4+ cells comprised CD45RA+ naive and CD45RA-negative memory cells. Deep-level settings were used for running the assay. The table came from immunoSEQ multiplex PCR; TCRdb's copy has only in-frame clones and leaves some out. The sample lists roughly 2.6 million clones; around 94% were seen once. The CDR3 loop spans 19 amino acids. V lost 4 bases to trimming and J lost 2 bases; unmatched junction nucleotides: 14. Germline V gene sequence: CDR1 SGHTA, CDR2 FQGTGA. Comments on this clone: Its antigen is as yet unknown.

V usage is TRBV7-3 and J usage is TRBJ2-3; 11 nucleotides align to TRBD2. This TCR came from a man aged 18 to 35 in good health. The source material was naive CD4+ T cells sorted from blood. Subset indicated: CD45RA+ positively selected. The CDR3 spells CASSSTPRGSGGATDTQYF. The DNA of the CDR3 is TGTGCCAGCAGCTCCACCCCCAGGGGTAGCGGGGGGGCCACAGATACGCAGTATTTT.